The clone carrying this T cell receptor beta chain was counted only a few times. Its matching antigen is unknown. Every naive CD8 library was made from between roughly 17,000 and 1,100,000 sorted cells with 10%, 30% or 50% RNA. The sample comes from a study of molecular identifiers for immune sequencing clone quantification. Study-level findings and limits: More than 97% of effector molecules, versus under 1% of naive-cell molecules, belonged to clones above 20 RNA copies. Among 920,000 or so naive cells, as was reported, spiked Jurkat TCR RNA from one cell was detectable.

In preparing bulk TCR libraries, previously described methods and listed TCR primers were used. Using its own MiXCR run on the PCR reads, TCRdb lists one record per CDR3 protein. The data show 460,000 or so distinct CDR3 sequences, roughly a fifth seen once. CDR1 is MNHEY, CDR2 SMNVEV, per germline (reference sequence). The CDR3 runs to 15 residues. Trimming removed 1 base from V and 9 bases from J; junction bases left unmatched: 4. The rearrangement links TRBV27 to TRBJ2-1; TRBD1 matches at 12 bases. Material for sequencing was naive CD8+ T cells from blood, with Jurkat cell RNA spiked in. Specified subset: FACS-sorted CD8+CD4-CCR7+CD45RA+ naive T cells. This clonotype was obtained from a human donor in good health. Some libraries in this study had Jurkat cell RNA spiked in. CDR3 region: CASSLWGQGAVEQFF. CDR3 bases: TGTGCCAGCAGTTTATGGGGACAGGGGGCAGTTGAGCAGTTCTTC.